This T cell receptor beta chain was retrieved from a study of molecular identifiers for immune sequencing clone quantification. Study background: Naive CD8 cell RNA, from roughly 20,000 or 100,000 cells, was split five ways in replicates, with four sequenced.

Libraries of naive CD8 T cells were made from approximately 20,000 to 1,000,000 sorted cells. They used 10%, 30% or 50% RNA. As previously described, bulk TCR libraries were made using listed TCR primers. MiXCR, applied by TCRdb to the PCR reads, yields one record per CDR3 protein. The table has just under 650,000 distinct CDR3 sequences, just under 20% seen once. Study-wide results and caveats: Clonotypes surpassing 20 RNA copies contained over 97% of effector molecules, versus under 1% in naive cells.

About this clonotype itself: What it binds is unknown.

This sequence originates from a human donor in good health. Some libraries in this study had Jurkat cell RNA spiked in. The sample consisted of naive CD8+ T cells from blood, with Jurkat cell RNA spiked in. Subset described: FACS-sorted CD8+CD4-CCR7+CD45RA+ naive T cells.

CDR3 sequence (DNA): TGTGCCAGCGGTTCTTATCTTTGGGGCGCGAATTCACCCCTCCACTTT. This sequence encodes CASGSYLWGANSPLHF. The V gene is TRBV27, the J gene TRBJ1-6, with a tentative D call TRBD1 (5 bases). The V gene's germline CDR1 is MNHEY and CDR2 SMNVEV (reference sequence). V lost 8 bases and J 7 bases, leaving 21 bases between the germline ends. The CDR3 has 16 amino acids.